The 19 T cell receptor beta chains given below trace back to one sample, sequenced in a study of breast tumors, draining lymph nodes, adjacent tissues. Samples came from axillary lymph nodes draining the breast cancer. MiXCR was run by TCRdb on the multiplex PCR reads, yielding one entry per CDR3 protein. This sample has 250,000 or so distinct CDR3 sequences; 30% occur once, and the top ten carry roughly 1.2%. What was sequenced was axillary lymph node tissue. Every receptor here comes from a female donor with breast cancer. Some clones in this sample may be carry-over from other donors' samples.

The sample holds a few counts of this clonotype. Just one base apart from a much larger clone, this may be a read error. V gene TRBV7-8 combines with J gene TRBJ2-1, with 8 positions matching TRBD2. Germline V CDR1 and CDR2: SGHVS, FQNEAQ. CDR3 length: 15 amino acids. This CDR3 reads CASSLGAGGPNEQLF. The CDR3 nucleotides are TGTGCCAGCAGCTTAGGGGCGGGAGGCCCCAATGAGCAGCTCTTC.

This clonotype was recorded many times. The rearrangement uses TRBV3-1 and TRBJ1-6, with 8 bases identical to TRBD1. The CDR3 length is 14 residues. Germline trimming cut 8 bases from V and 10 bases from J; bases unmatched to any gene: 10. The germline V gene encodes CDR1 LGHDT and CDR2 YNNKEL (reference sequence). As DNA, the CDR3 is TGTGCCAGCGGATCCCAGGGGGCAGGATCACCCCTCCACTTT. It yields the protein CASGSQGAGSPLHF.

A word on this clonotype: Its ends do not fully match the called genes, so a read error is possible. The chain uses TRBV20-1 and TRBJ1-6, with unresolved D. Germline V gene data show CDR1 as DFQATT and CDR2 as SNEGSKA (reference sequence). The CDR3 totals 8 residues. CDR3 DNA: TGCAGTGCTAGCCCTGCCAGTTTC. It translates to CSASPASF.

V and J are TRBV7-2 and TRBJ2-7; possibly TRBD1 for D (6 bases). Looked up from germline, CDR1 is SGHTA and CDR2 is FQGNSA. The CDR3 is 15 residues long. V was shortened by 6 bases and J by 5 bases, with 20 bases between the two germline ends. CDR3: CASSPHPAEGDEQYF. As DNA, the CDR3 is TGTGCCAGCAGTCCACACCCAGCAGAGGGGGACGAGCAGTACTTC.

This clonotype was found many times. V usage is TRBV11-1 and J usage is TRBJ2-7; unclear D gene. Per the germline V gene, CDR1 is SGHAT and CDR2 is FQDESV (reference sequence). This CDR3 is built from 14 residues. V was trimmed by 8 bases and J by 1 base, leaving 15 bases between them. The CDR3 DNA is TGTGCCAGCGGTCCACCCCGAGGATCCTACGAGCAGTACTTC. Translated: CASGPPRGSYEQYF.

At least ten counts were recorded for this clonotype. The chain joins TRBV19 to TRBJ1-5; D perhaps matches TRBD1 (5 bases). V lost 4 bases and J 4 bases, leaving 14 bases between the germline ends. Germline CDR1 reads LNHDA; CDR2 reads SQIVND (reference sequence). The CDR3 covers 15 residues. CDR3 in amino acids: CASSTPWGSNQPQHF. The CDR3 DNA reads as TGTGCCAGTAGTACCCCTTGGGGGTCAAATCAGCCCCAGCATTTT. Looking up the rest from reference TRBV19 and TRBJ1-5 gives the full variable domain: DGGITQSPKYLFRKEGQNVTLSCEQNLNHDAMYWYRQDPGQGLRLIYYSQIVNDFQKGDIAEGYSVSREKKESFPLTVTSAQKNPTAFYLCASSTPWGSNQPQHFGDGTRLSIL.

This clonotype was detected a few times. V usage is TRBV6-2 or TRBV6-3 and J usage is TRBJ2-1; tentatively, D is TRBD1 (6 bases). The germline V gene has CDR1 MNHEY and CDR2 SVGEGT. V shed 7 bases and J shed 6 bases, with 7 bases lying between them. The CDR3 covers 11 residues. CDR3: CASTDSNEQFF. DNA for the CDR3: TGTGCCAGCACGGACAGCAATGAGCAGTTCTTC.

This clonotype showed up many times. The chain carries TRBV5-1 and TRBJ2-3, with 7 bases fitting TRBD2. The CDR3 runs 18 residues. Trimming took 0 bases from V and 0 from J; bases not matched to a gene: 10. CDR1 is SGHRS and CDR2 is YFSETQ in the germline V gene. In DNA form, the CDR3 reads TGCGCCAGCAGCTTGGCCAGGTGGGAGGGATCTAGCACAGATACGCAGTATTTT. Residues: CASSLARWEGSSTDTQYF.

This chain links TRBV12-5 with TRBJ2-3, with D unresolved. Germline V CDR1 and CDR2: LGHNT, FRNRAP. The CDR3 contains 18 residues. V was clipped by 0 bases and J by 11 bases, with 27 bases between them. CDR3 sequence (DNA): TGTGCTAGTGGTTTGGTCGGCGGATGGGGATCCTCCTACAATGAGCAGTATTTT. Translating gives CASGLVGGWGSSYNEQYF.

The table lists this clonotype with many counts. The chain is built from TRBV11-3 and TRBJ2-3, with unresolved D. V was trimmed by 5 bases and J by 2 bases, leaving 14 bases between them. This CDR3 is built from 15 residues. The germline gives CDR1 SGHNT, CDR2 YENEEA. CDR3 in DNA: TGTGCCAGCAGCGTCAGGCTCCGGTACACAGATACGCAGTATTTT. Its translation is CASSVRLRYTDTQYF.

This clonotype was counted many times. The rearrangement uses TRBV12-3 or TRBV12-4 and TRBJ1-6, with 8 bases that match TRBD1. Unmatched junction bases numbered 7, after V lost 6 bases and J lost 6 bases. This CDR3 is built from 15 residues. In DNA, the CDR3 is TGTGCCAGCAGCCTGATGGGACAGGCTAATTCACCCCTCCACTTT. This codes for CASSLMGQANSPLHF.

This clonotype has a count of ten or more. The chain carries TRBV4-1 and TRBJ2-7; 9 bases map to TRBD1. CDR1 MGHRA and CDR2 YSYEKL come from the germline V gene. The CDR3 runs to 14 residues. The V and J ends lost 5 bases and 3 bases, in that order; junction bases with no gene match: 5. As DNA, the CDR3 is TGCGCCAGCAGCATCGGGACAGGGTTCTACGAGCAGTACTTC. Translation: CASSIGTGFYEQYF.

This clonotype was counted a few times. The gene calls are TRBV4-3 and TRBJ1-3; D call uncertain. V was trimmed by 1 base and J by 1 base, leaving 8 bases between them. The CDR3 covers 15 residues. The germline V gene has CDR1 LGHNA and CDR2 YSLEER. The CDR3 nucleotides read TGCGCCAGCAGCCAAGTCCCGGGGTCTGGAAACACCATATATTTT. This codes for CASSQVPGSGNTIYF.

This clonotype was detected many times. V gene TRBV2 combines with J gene TRBJ2-2; tentative D call: TRBD1 (6 bases). This CDR3 contains 13 residues. Trimming stripped 4 bases from V and 7 bases from J, with 10 bases between. Germline CDR1 is SNHLY and CDR2 is FYNNEI. The CDR3 sequence is CASSAEQGGELFF. CDR3 coding DNA: TGTGCCAGCAGTGCCGAACAGGGCGGGGAGCTGTTTTTT.

This clonotype was observed a handful of times. The CDR3 region is CASSYSTASGEQFF. Here the CDR3 DNA reads TGTGCCAGCAGTTACTCGACAGCTTCGGGTGAGCAGTTCTTC. The chain links TRBV6-5 to TRBJ2-1; tentative D call: TRBD1 (5 bases). This CDR3 comprises 14 residues. The germline CDR1 and CDR2 sequences are MNHEY and SVGAGI. Trimming stripped 0 bases from V and 9 bases from J, with 12 bases between.

This clonotype was observed at least ten times. The V and J genes are TRBV7-2 and TRBJ2-7; TRBD1 might be the D (6 bases). V shed 0 bases and J shed 3 bases, with 18 bases lying between them. The V gene's germline CDR1 is SGHTA and CDR2 FQGNSA. The CDR3 loop spans 17 amino acids. The CDR3 sequence is CASSLAVSGLGGYEQYF. The CDR3 nucleotides read TGTGCCAGCAGCTTAGCGGTCTCGGGGCTAGGGGGCTACGAGCAGTACTTC.

This clonotype was found many times. V and J are TRBV7-9 and TRBJ2-2; 10 bases match TRBD2. V trimming: 4 bases; J trimming: 0 bases; junction bases outside the gene matches: 11. Germline CDR1 reads SEHNR; CDR2 reads FQNEAQ (reference sequence). The CDR3 contains 19 residues. CDR3 protein: CASSWTSGSGRTNTGELFF. In DNA form, the CDR3 reads TGTGCCAGCAGCTGGACCTCAGGTAGCGGGAGGACGAACACCGGGGAGCTGTTTTTT.

This clonotype was recorded many times. J is TRBJ2-3 and V is TRBV5-8; D assignment may be TRBD1 or TRBD2 (5 bases each). The germline V gene encodes CDR1 SGHTS and CDR2 YDEGEE. V lost 1 base, J lost 8 bases, and 14 bases lay in between. The CDR3 loop spans 14 amino acids. CDR3 protein: CASSLWATRGTQYF. CDR3 DNA sequence: TGTGCCAGCAGCTTGTGGGCCACTAGGGGTACGCAGTATTTT.

This chain connects TRBV6-2 or TRBV6-3 to TRBJ2-3, with D uncertain. Germline V gives CDR1 MNHEY, CDR2 SVGEGT. The V gene lost 7 bases and the J gene lost 0 bases, with 8 bases spanning the gap. This CDR3 has 13 residues. CDR3 coding DNA: TGTGCCAGCACACACGGGAGCACAGATACGCAGTATTTT. It specifies CASTHGSTDTQYF.